This T cell receptor (beta chain) was sequenced during a study of blood T cell repertoires in COVID-19. Study-level information: PBMCs, B-cell-depleted T cells, or T cells provided the cDNA or gDNA that made up the material.

A Seattle source enrolled patients during active infection and followed them longitudinally. Here immunoSEQ multiplex PCR was the method, and the copy in TCRdb shows in-frame clones only, minus some. The sample lists 440,000 or so clones, about 91% occurring once. V lost 5 bases, J lost 9 bases, and 8 bases stayed unmatched. Germline values: CDR1 LNHDA, CDR2 SQIVND (reference sequence). The CDR3 runs to 15 residues. This sequence originates from a middle-aged woman with COVID-19, enrolled during active disease. Sequencing was carried out using peripheral blood. This rearrangement joins TRBV19 to TRBJ1-6, with TRBD1 matching 9 bases. The CDR3 DNA reads as TGTGCCAGTAGTTCGCCGGGACAGGGAATTTCACCCCTCCACTTT. Translating gives CASSSPGQGISPLHF.